This TCR beta chain emerged from a study of T-cell memory formation after mild COVID-19. Study overall: The study found TCR clusters largely donor specific. Regarding the study as a whole: Contracting clones from day 15 to 85 had balanced CD4/CD8; later expanders favoured CD4+. There was no confirmation that second-wave clones peaking on day 37 were SARS-CoV-2 specific.

TCRdb itself ran the 5' RACE reads through MiXCR, one entry per CDR3 protein. The table shows approximately 98,000 distinct CDR3 sequences, with about 18% occurring only once. About this clonotype itself: Its cognate antigen is unknown.

Germline values: CDR1 SGHAT, CDR2 FQNNGV. Trimming took 3 bases from V and 1 from J, leaving 14 bases between them. The CDR3 extends over 16 amino acids. Sample: PBMCs or a T cell subset sorted from them (not recorded which). The gene calls are TRBV11-2 and TRBJ2-3; D is undetermined. The sequence came from a man younger than 35 who had mild COVID-19 (a few samples of this study predate the infection). Cell type and time point are not known. CDR3 protein: CASSFRIGRRTDTQYF. Here the CDR3 DNA reads TGTGCCAGCAGCTTCCGTATAGGGCGGCGCACAGATACGCAGTATTTT.